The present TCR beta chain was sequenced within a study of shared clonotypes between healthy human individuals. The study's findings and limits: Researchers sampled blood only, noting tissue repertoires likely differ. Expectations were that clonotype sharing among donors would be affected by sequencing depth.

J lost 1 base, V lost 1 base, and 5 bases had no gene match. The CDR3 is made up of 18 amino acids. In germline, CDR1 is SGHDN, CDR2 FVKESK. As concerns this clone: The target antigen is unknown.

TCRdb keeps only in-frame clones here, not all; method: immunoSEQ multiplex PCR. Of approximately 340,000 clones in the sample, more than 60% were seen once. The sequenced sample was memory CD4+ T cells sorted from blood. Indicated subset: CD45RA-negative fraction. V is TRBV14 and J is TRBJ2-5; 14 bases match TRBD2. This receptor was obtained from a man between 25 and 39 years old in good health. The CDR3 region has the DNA TGTGCCAGCAGCCAAGCCGGGACTAGCGGGAGTGGCCAAGAGACCCAGTACTTC. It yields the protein CASSQAGTSGSGQETQYF.